This T cell receptor beta chain came from a study of human T cells and chemical hapten exposure (dated by TCRdb to 2020 to 2023). Broadly, across the study: The libraries were sequenced as a pool, and the TCR yield per sample differed mostly because of small variations in library volumes within the pool. The study tracked peripheral blood TCR repertoire changes in vivo during primary and secondary sensitization to the hapten diphenylcyclopropenone (DPC) in alopecia patients. General study outcomes and caveats: After repeated subsampling, changes were observed in the strength of the expansion versus patch-test correlation and in the threshold at which the correlation became significant. DPC sensitization did not change how many TCRs were above 1 in 1000 frequency, and no evidence was found of alterations in global repertoire structure.

During library preparation, unique molecular identifiers were attached to individual cDNA molecules so that TCRs could be counted in a quantitative, reproducible way. For every blood RNA sample, sequencing covered both the TCR alpha and TCR beta chains. Concerning the study's data processing: A median of about 89,000 TCRs per sample was observed, with a range of roughly 20,000 to 700,000. The Decombinator software suite was used to annotate V, J and CDR3 in the TCR reads. For PS versus PT1 abundance plots, all samples were subsampled to the same number of TCRs (28,000). Expanded TCRs were defined as absent before sensitization and observed at least eight times at the 2-week time point. Clones were called with MiXCR by TCRdb after fastp trimmed the public reads at Q25, and only in-frame beta chains were retained. Entries that share a CDR3 protein sequence are merged under the most common genes and DNA. Clone size and V and J calls follow TCRdb, not the original study. Within this sample are more than 100,000 distinct CDR3 sequences, with 6.5% to 10% of them counted one time only. The ten most abundant clones make up approximately 1.5% of the sample.

Unfractionated whole blood was collected in Tempus Blood RNA tubes, and total RNA was extracted from that blood. Five healthy volunteers served as TCR sequencing controls and were bled at day 0, 2 weeks and 6 weeks. There are 18 amino acids in the CDR3, from cysteine to phenylalanine inclusive. Only the CDR3 region is kept as DNA, spanning 54 bases read in frame from base 1. The germline V gene yields KGHDR for CDR1 and SFDVKD for CDR2. Compared with germline, V lacks 2 bases and J lacks 7 bases; bases without a gene match: 8. The sample holds a few counts of this clonotype. The specificity of this receptor is unknown. Base qualities are not recorded, but no much larger clone differs from it by a single base.

This receptor was obtained from a human donor in good health. Some clones in this sample may be carry-over from other donors' samples. Donor details come from another sample of the same person, matched by shared clones. The chain is assembled from TRBV24-1 and TRBJ2-1; 15 bases in the junction line up with TRBD2. Sequences were obtained from whole blood. The nucleotides read TGTGCCACCAGTGATTCGACCGAGGGACTAGCGGGAGGAAATGAGCAGTTCTTC. It encodes CATSDSTEGLAGGNEQFF.